The text below deals with one T cell receptor (beta chain). The sample is drawn from a study of blood T cells in healthy people across ages. Germline V CDR1 and CDR2: SGHRS, YFSETQ. The CDR3 totals 14 residues. V was pared by 4 bases and J by 2 bases, with 13 bases between. Primers used in a second PCR of roughly 7 to 12 cycles were a sample-barcoded 5' primer and a J-beta primer mix. TCRdb fed the 5' RACE reads into MiXCR, producing one record per CDR3 protein. The table records hundreds of thousands of distinct CDR3 sequences, about 20% of them present only once. This sequence joins TRBV5-1 and TRBJ2-7, with TRBD1 as a possible D gene (6 bases). Sequencing input: blood. The TCR sequence derives from a man aged 65 to 85 in good health. CDR3 protein: CASSGLTGTYEQYF. CDR3 DNA: TGCGCCAGCAGCGGGCTGACAGGAACCTACGAGCAGTACTTC.